This TCR beta chain was captured by sequencing in a study of CD8 T cells in ankylosing spondylitis. Study results and caveats: Apparently characteristic of ankylosing spondylitis blood was a TCR beta motif (fewer than 10 highly homologous variants). CD8+ cells made up the disease-linked clones, which were relatively rare in peripheral blood. Earlier studies detected some motif variants in reactive arthritis synovial fluid and blood.

The V gene lost 4 bases and the J gene lost 4 bases, with 8 bases spanning the gap. The CDR3 sequence is 13 residues long. A note on this clonotype: Its antigen is as yet unknown.

As the method for making TCR beta libraries, quantitative 5'-RACE with molecular barcodes was used. TCRdb processed the 5' RACE reads anew with MiXCR; each CDR3 protein has one entry. Of under 950,000 distinct CDR3 sequences detected, roughly 20% appear once; the ten largest clones hold about a fifth. The material sequenced was blood, either unsorted or a sorted T cell fraction (not recorded which). The receptor was derived from a male donor with ankylosing spondylitis. J is TRBJ1-5 and V is TRBV12-3 or TRBV12-4; unclear D gene. CDR3 in DNA: TGTGCCAGCAGTTCCACAGAAAATCAGCCCCAGCATTTT. Encoded protein: CASSSTENQPQHF.